Shown below are 17 T cell receptor beta chains from a single sample sequenced in a study of metastatic and nonmetastatic thyroid tumors. Thyroid surgery had not been preceded by any treatment in any patient. TCRdb re-analyzed the PCR reads through MiXCR. Among roughly 98,000 clones listed, more than 12% were seen once. The material sequenced was blood. The origin of the receptors is a female donor with papillary thyroid cancer or a benign thyroid nodule (not recorded which). Some clones in this sample may be carry-over from other donors' samples.

This clone was picked up many times. The chain has TRBV5-1 and TRBJ1-6; perhaps TRBD1 as D (5 bases). CDR3 size: 14 residues. The V and J ends lost 4 bases and 8 bases respectively, with 13 bases between them. Germline loops: CDR1 SGHRS, CDR2 YFSETQ. The CDR3 sequence is CASSNAGWDSPLHF. CDR3 nucleotides: TGCGCCAGCAGCAACGCAGGGTGGGATTCACCCCTCCACTTT.

Many counts were recorded for this clone. The J gene is TRBJ2-4, the V gene TRBV6-5, with a tentative D call TRBD2 (5 bases). The germline V gene encodes CDR1 MNHEY and CDR2 SVGAGI. The CDR3 runs 17 residues. Between the trimmed V and J ends, which lost 0 bases and 0 bases, there was a span of 12 bases. Here the CDR3 reads CASSYSMSGIAKNIQYF. The CDR3 bases are TGTGCCAGCAGTTACTCGATGTCCGGGATAGCCAAAAACATTCAGTACTTC.

The table lists this clone with a few counts. A much larger clone differs from this one at a single base, so this may be a read error. This same CDR3 is encoded by further DNA sequences in the sample. The chain uses TRBV27 and TRBJ2-1; TRBD1 matches 9 bases. Germline V gene lookup returns CDR1 MNHEY and CDR2 SMNVEV (reference sequence). This CDR3 spans 14 amino acids. CDR3 sequence reads: CASSLWTGVNEQFF. CDR3 in DNA: TGTGCCAGCAGCTTATGGACAGGGGTCAATGAGCAGTTCTTC.

A note on this clone: Since a much larger clone is just one base distant, this may be a read error. The chain couples TRBV4-1 to TRBJ1-2; weak D call: TRBD1 (5 bases). Germline V gene lookup returns CDR1 MGHRA and CDR2 YSYEKL. There are 16 residues in the CDR3. The CDR3 DNA follows: TGCGCCAGCATCCAAGCGATGGACACAACTAACTATGGCTACACCTTC. Translating gives CASIQAMDTTNYGYTF.

This clone was seen repeatedly, ten times or more. The chain uses TRBV12-3 or TRBV12-4 and TRBJ1-2, with D tentatively TRBD1 (5 bases). The CDR3 runs 12 residues. V was cut by 3 bases and J by 6 bases, with 8 bases left in between. The DNA for the CDR3 is TGTGCCAGCAGTTTGGGGGGTAATGGCTACACCTTC. The encoded protein is CASSLGGNGYTF.

There are many counts of this clone. This sequence joins TRBV7-8 and TRBJ1-5; a weak D match, TRBD1 (5 bases). This CDR3 contains 15 residues. V lost 1 base and J 6 bases, leaving 13 bases between the germline ends. Germline CDR1 reads SGHVS; CDR2 reads FQNEAQ. Here the CDR3 reads CASSLVDGGSQPQHF. CDR3 DNA: TGTGCCAGCAGCTTAGTTGATGGGGGATCTCAGCCCCAGCATTTT.

The rearrangement uses TRBV13 and TRBJ2-3; TRBD2 matches 7 bases. Germline CDR1 is PRHDT and CDR2 is FYEKMQ (reference sequence). Unmatched junction bases numbered 11, after V lost 6 bases and J lost 5 bases. This CDR3 comprises 15 residues. The CDR3 is CASRARAGRRDTQYF. The CDR3 bases are TGTGCCAGCAGAGCTCGAGCGGGGAGGCGAGATACGCAGTATTTT.

This clone has at least ten counts. The same CDR3 can be traced to other DNA sequences in this sample. The rearrangement uses TRBV7-9 and TRBJ2-5; D ambiguous. Germline values: CDR1 SEHNR, CDR2 FQNEAQ (reference sequence). The CDR3 contains 13 residues. V lost 1 base and J 5 bases, leaving 8 bases between the germline ends. CDR3 sequence (DNA): TGTGCCAGCAGCTTAGGAGCGCAGGAGACCCAGTACTTC. Translated, it gives CASSLGAQETQYF.

There are many counts of this clone. The chain employs TRBV18 and TRBJ1-4, with TRBD1 matching 8 bases. Germline lookup yields CDR1 KGHSH and CDR2 LQKENI. The CDR3 loop spans 16 amino acids. V shed 3 bases, J shed 2 bases, and the junction held 5 bases outside the gene matches. The CDR3 DNA reads as TGTGCCAGCTCACCCCTCGGACAGGGCACTAATGAAAAACTGTTTTTT. Protein: CASSPLGQGTNEKLFF.

This clone has a count of ten or more. The gene calls are TRBV12-3 or TRBV12-4 and TRBJ1-5, with 10 bases aligning to TRBD1. V shed 6 bases and J 6 bases; nucleotides not matched to a gene: 5. The CDR3 has 14 amino acids. The CDR3 sequence: CASSRTGGSQPQHF. The CDR3 coding sequence is TGTGCCAGCAGCAGGACAGGGGGTTCTCAGCCCCAGCATTTT.

This clone has just a few counts. The chain employs TRBV6-2 or TRBV6-3 and TRBJ2-7, with D perhaps assigned TRBD1 or TRBD2 (5 bases each). The CDR3 is 12 residues long. Germline V gene lookup returns CDR1 MNHEY and CDR2 SVGEGT. Trimming took off 6 bases at V and 8 bases at J, with 14 bases between the two ends. The CDR3 is CASSLGPTKQYF. The CDR3, as DNA: TGTGCCAGCAGCTTGGGACCCACAAAGCAGTACTTC.

This clone was found many times. V and J are TRBV20-1 and TRBJ1-5; maybe TRBD1 (5 bases). V was clipped by 3 bases and J by 6 bases, with 24 bases between them. CDR1 DFQATT and CDR2 SNEGSKA come from the germline V gene (reference sequence). The CDR3 totals 17 residues. The DNA of the CDR3 is TGCAGTGCTAGTCCGACAGAATTCTCTATATTTGGTCAGCCCCAGCATTTT. This sequence encodes CSASPTEFSIFGQPQHF.

This clone was seen more than once but under ten times. It may be a read error: a sequence one base away is much more abundant. This specimen includes other DNA sequences encoding the same CDR3. The CDR3 DNA follows: TGCAGTGCTAGGACTAGCGGGGGGTACAATGAGCAGTTCTTC. This gives the protein CSARTSGGYNEQFF. The rearrangement joins TRBV20-1 to TRBJ2-1; 13 nucleotides agree with TRBD2. Germline CDR1 reads DFQATT; CDR2 reads SNEGSKA (reference sequence). V dropped 3 bases and J dropped 4; count of bases not matched to a gene: 0. The CDR3 loop spans 14 amino acids.

This clone was found once. The V and J genes are TRBV7-6 and TRBJ2-7; 7 bases match TRBD1. The ends lost 5 bases at V and 7 bases at J; junction bases unmatched: 14. This CDR3 region has 15 residues. Germline assignment: CDR1 SGHVS and CDR2 FNYEAQ. This CDR3 is CASSPGWQGVDEQYF. As DNA, the CDR3 is TGTGCCAGCAGCCCAGGTTGGCAGGGGGTCGATGAGCAGTACTTC.

This clone has more than one count but fewer than ten. The rearrangement uses TRBV28 and TRBJ2-7; 9 bases are a match to TRBD1. Trimming took 5 bases from V and 4 from J; bases not matched to a gene: 9. Germline lookup yields CDR1 MDHEN and CDR2 SYDVKM. CDR3 length equals 15 residues. The CDR3 loop reads CASSLTTGTGYEQYF. The CDR3 nucleotides are TGTGCCAGCAGTCTTACGACCGGGACAGGGTACGAGCAGTACTTC.

This clone was found many times. V gene TRBV27 combines with J gene TRBJ2-5, with a weak D call TRBD2 (5 bases). This CDR3 comprises 14 residues. The germline CDR1 and CDR2 sequences are MNHEY and SMNVEV (reference sequence). V was shortened by 2 bases and J by 4 bases, with 11 bases between the two germline ends. CDR3 DNA sequence: TGTGCCAGCAGTTTACAGACCCGGGGAGAGACCCAGTACTTC. This encodes CASSLQTRGETQYF.

This clone has a handful of counts. The chain recombines TRBV9 with TRBJ2-2; TRBD1 matches at 8 bases. V lost 0 bases to trimming and J lost 5 bases; unmatched junction nucleotides: 9. CDR1 is SGDLS, CDR2 YYNGEE, per germline. This CDR3 is built from 17 residues. CDR3: CASSVGVQGARTGELFF. The CDR3, as DNA: TGTGCCAGCAGCGTAGGAGTCCAGGGGGCACGGACCGGGGAGCTGTTTTTT.